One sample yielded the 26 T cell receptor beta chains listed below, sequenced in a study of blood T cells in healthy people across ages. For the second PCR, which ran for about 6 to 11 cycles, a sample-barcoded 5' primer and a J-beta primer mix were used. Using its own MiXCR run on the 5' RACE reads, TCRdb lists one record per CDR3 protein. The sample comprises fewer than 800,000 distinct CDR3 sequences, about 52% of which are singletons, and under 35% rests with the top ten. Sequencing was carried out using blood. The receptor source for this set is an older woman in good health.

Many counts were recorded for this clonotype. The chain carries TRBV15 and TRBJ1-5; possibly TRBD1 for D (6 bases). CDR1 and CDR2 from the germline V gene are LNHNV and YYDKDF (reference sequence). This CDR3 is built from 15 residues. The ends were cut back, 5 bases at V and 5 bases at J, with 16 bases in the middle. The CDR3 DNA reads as TGTGCCACCAGCCGTACTGCGGGGGCAGATCAGCCCCAGCATTTT. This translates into CATSRTAGADQPQHF.

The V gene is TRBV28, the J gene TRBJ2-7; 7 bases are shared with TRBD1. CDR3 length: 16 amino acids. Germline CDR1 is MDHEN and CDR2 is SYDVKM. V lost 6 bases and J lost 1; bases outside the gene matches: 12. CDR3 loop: CASSSLNPGQSYEQYF. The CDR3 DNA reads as TGTGCCAGCAGCTCCCTAAATCCGGGACAGTCCTACGAGCAGTACTTC.

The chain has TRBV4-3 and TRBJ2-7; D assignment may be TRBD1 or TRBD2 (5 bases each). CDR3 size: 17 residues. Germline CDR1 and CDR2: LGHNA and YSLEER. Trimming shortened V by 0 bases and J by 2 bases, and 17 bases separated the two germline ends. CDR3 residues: CASSQDSVGVTTYEQYF. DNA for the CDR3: TGCGCCAGCAGCCAAGACTCAGTAGGGGTGACTACCTACGAGCAGTACTTC.

As DNA, the CDR3 is TGTGCCAGCAGCCCCTCACCACTTCACTCAGAAAAACTGTTTTTT. This translates into CASSPSPLHSEKLFF. The J gene is TRBJ1-4, the V gene TRBV9; D is undetermined. V lost 4 bases to trimming and J lost 8 bases, with 18 bases between them. CDR1 and CDR2 from the germline V gene are SGDLS and YYNGEE. The CDR3 totals 15 residues.

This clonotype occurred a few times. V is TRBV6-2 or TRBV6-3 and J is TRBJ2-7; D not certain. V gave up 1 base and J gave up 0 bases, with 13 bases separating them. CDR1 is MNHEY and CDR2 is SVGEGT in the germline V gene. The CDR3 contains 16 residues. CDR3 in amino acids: CASSYFIPRSSYEQYF. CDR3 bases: TGTGCCAGCAGTTACTTTATCCCACGGAGCTCCTACGAGCAGTACTTC.

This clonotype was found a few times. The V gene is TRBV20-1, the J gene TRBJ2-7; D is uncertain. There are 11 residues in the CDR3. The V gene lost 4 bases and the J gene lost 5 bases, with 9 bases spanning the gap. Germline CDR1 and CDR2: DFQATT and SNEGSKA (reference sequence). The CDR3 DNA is TGCAGTGCTACCAGCCAAAACGAGCAGTACTTC. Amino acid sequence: CSATSQNEQYF.

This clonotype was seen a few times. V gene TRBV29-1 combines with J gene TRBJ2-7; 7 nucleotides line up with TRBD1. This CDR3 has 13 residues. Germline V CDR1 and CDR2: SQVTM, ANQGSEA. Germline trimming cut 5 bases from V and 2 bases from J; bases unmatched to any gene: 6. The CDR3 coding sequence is TGCAGCGTTAGGCCGGGGACAGCCTACGAGCAGTACTTC. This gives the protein CSVRPGTAYEQYF.

The CDR3 loop is CASSLGMVYQETQYF. The CDR3 DNA is TGTGCCAGCAGCTTAGGGATGGTGTACCAAGAGACCCAGTACTTC. The chain combines TRBV7-2 with TRBJ2-5; D unclear. CDR3 length equals 15 residues. Trimming left V 1 base short and J 0 bases short, with 9 bases between. Germline values: CDR1 SGHTA, CDR2 FQGNSA.

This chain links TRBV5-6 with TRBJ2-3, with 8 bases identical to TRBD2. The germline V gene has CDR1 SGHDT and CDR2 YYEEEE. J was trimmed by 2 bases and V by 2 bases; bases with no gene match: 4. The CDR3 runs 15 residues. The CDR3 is CASSFLAGPTDTQYF. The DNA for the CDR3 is TGTGCCAGCAGCTTCCTAGCGGGCCCCACAGATACGCAGTATTTT.

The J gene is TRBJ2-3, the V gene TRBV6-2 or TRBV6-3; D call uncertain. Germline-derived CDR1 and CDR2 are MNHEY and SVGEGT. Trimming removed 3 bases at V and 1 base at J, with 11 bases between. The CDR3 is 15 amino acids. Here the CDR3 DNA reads TGTGCCAGCAGTTATGGGTCCCCCGGCACAGATACGCAGTATTTT. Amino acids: CASSYGSPGTDTQYF.

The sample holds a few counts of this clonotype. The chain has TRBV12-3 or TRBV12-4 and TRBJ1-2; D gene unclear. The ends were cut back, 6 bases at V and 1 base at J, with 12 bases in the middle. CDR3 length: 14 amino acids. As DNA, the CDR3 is TGTGCCAGCAGACGACAAAGTTTTAACTATGGCTACACCTTC. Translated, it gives CASRRQSFNYGYTF.

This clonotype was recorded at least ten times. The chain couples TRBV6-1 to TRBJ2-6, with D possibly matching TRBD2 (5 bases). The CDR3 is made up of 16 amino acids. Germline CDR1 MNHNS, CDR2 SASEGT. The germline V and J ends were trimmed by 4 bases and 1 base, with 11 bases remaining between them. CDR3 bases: TGTGCCAGCAGTGGGTATCGGAGGTCTGGGGCCAACGTCCTGACTTTC. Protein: CASSGYRRSGANVLTF.

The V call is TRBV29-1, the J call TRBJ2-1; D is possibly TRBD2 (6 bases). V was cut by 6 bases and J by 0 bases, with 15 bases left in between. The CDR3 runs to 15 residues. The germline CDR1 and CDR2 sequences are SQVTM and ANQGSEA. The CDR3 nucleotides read TGCAGCGTCGAGACTAGTCTCATCTCCTACAATGAGCAGTTCTTC. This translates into CSVETSLISYNEQFF.

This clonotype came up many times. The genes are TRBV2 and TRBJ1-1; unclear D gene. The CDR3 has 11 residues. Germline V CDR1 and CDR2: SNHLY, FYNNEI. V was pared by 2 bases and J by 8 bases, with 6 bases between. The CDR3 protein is CASSERPEAFF. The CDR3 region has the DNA TGTGCCAGCAGTGAACGACCCGAAGCTTTCTTT. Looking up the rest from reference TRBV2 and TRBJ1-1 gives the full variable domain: EPEVTQTPSHQVTQMGQEVILRCVPISNHLYFYWYRQILGQKVEFLVSFYNNEISEKSEIFDDQFSVERPDGSNFTLKIRSTKLEDSAMYFCASSERPEAFFGQGTRLTVV.

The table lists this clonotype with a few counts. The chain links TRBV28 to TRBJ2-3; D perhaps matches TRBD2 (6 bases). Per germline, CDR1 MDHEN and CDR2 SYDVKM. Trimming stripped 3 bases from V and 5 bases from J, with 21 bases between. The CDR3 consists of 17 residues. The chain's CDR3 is CASSLPVREMYEDTQYF. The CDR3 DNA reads TGTGCCAGCAGTTTGCCCGTCCGGGAGATGTATGAAGATACGCAGTATTTT.

The CDR3 DNA reads TGTGCCAGCAGTTACTTTGCACCTGCTTTCTTT. Protein sequence: CASSYFAPAFF. The chain combines TRBV6-2 or TRBV6-3 with TRBJ1-1; no firm D call. This CDR3 is built from 11 residues. With 1 base removed from V and 11 bases from J, the gap between germline ends came to 8 bases. Germline-derived CDR1 and CDR2 are MNHEY and SVGEGT.

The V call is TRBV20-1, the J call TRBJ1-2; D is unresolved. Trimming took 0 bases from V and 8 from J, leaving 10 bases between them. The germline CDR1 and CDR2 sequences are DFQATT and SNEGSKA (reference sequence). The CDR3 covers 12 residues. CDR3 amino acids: CSARDRLEGYTF. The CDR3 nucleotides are TGCAGTGCTAGAGATCGATTGGAGGGCTACACCTTC.

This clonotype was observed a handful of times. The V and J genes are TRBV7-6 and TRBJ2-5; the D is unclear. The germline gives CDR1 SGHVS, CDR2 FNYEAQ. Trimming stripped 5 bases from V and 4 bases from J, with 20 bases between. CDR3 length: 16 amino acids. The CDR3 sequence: CASSPQSAKVLETQYF. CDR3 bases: TGTGCCAGCAGCCCCCAGTCTGCCAAGGTACTAGAGACCCAGTACTTC.

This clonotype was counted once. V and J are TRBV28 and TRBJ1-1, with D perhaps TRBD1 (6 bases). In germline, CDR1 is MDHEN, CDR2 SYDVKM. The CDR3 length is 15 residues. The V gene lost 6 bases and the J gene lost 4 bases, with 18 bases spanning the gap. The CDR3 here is CASSSPGAGGTEAFF. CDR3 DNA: TGTGCCAGCAGCAGCCCAGGGGCTGGGGGCACTGAAGCTTTCTTT.

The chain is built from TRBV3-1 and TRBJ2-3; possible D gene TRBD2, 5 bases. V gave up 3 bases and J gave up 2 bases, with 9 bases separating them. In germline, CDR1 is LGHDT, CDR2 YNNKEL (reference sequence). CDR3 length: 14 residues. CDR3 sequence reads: CASSHRLHTDTQYF. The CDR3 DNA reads TGTGCCAGCAGCCACAGACTACACACAGATACGCAGTATTTT.

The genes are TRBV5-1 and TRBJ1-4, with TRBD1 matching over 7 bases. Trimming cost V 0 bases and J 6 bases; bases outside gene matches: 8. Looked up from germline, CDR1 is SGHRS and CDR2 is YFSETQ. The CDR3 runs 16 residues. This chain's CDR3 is CASSLDSGTAYEKLFF. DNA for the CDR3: TGCGCCAGCAGCTTGGATTCCGGGACAGCTTATGAAAAACTGTTTTTT.

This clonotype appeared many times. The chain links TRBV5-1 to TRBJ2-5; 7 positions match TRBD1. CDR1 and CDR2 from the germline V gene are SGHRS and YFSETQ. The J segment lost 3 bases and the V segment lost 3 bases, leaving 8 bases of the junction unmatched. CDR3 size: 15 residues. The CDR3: CASSSVFTGEETQYF. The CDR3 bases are TGCGCCAGCAGCTCTGTATTTACAGGGGAAGAGACCCAGTACTTC. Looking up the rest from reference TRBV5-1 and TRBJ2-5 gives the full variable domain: KAGVTQTPRYLIKTRGQQVTLSCSPISGHRSVSWYQQTPGQGLQFLFEYFSETQRNKGNFPGRFSGRQFSNSRSEMNVSTLELGDSALYLCASSSVFTGEETQYFGPGTRLLVL.

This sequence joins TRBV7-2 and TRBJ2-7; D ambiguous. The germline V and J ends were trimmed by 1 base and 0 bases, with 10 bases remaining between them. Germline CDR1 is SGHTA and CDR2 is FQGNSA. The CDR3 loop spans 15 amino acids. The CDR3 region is CASSLGQLISYEQYF. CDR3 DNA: TGTGCCAGCAGCTTAGGCCAGCTAATCTCCTACGAGCAGTACTTC. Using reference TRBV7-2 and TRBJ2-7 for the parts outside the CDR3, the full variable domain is GAGVSQSPSNKVTEKGKDVELRCDPISGHTALYWYRQSLGQGLEFLIYFQGNSAPDKSGLPSDRFSAERTGGSVSTLTIQRTQQEDSAVYLCASSLGQLISYEQYFGPGTRLTVT.

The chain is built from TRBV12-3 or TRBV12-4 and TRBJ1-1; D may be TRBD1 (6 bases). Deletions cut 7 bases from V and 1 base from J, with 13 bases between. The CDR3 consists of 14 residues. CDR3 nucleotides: TGTGCCAGCACCCTCGGGGGGCCGAACACTGAAGCTTTCTTT. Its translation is CASTLGGPNTEAFF.

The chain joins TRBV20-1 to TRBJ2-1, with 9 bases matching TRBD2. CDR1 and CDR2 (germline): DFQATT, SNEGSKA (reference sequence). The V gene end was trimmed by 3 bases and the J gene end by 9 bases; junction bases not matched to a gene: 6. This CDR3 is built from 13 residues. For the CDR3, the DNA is TGCAGTGCTAGTTTAGCGGGAGCGGGTGAGCAGTTCTTC. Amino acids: CSASLAGAGEQFF.

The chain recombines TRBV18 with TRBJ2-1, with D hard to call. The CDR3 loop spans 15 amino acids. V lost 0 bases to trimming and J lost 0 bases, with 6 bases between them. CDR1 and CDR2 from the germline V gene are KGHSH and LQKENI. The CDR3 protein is CASSPPPGSYNEQFF. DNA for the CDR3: TGTGCCAGCTCACCACCGCCGGGCTCCTACAATGAGCAGTTCTTC. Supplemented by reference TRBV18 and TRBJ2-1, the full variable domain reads NAGVMQNPRHLVRRRGQEARLRCSPMKGHSHVYWYRQLPEEGLKFMVYLQKENIIDESGMPKERFSAEFPKEGPSILRIQQVVRGDSAAYFCASSPPPGSYNEQFFGPGTRLTVL.